This T cell receptor beta chain was recovered during a study of STAT5B mutations in CD4+ large granular lymphocyte leukemia. Study as a whole: Among healthy controls, a particular HLA allele went with more CDR3 'QG' motifs. General study points: Patient CD4-sorted repertoires looked more clonal than healthy CD4+ repertoires, even without putative leukemic clones. Compared with healthy controls (2/35), patient top clones favored TRBV06 (8/27).

Per germline, CDR1 GTSNPN and CDR2 SVGIG (reference sequence). The CDR3 is made up of 13 amino acids. V dropped 0 bases and J dropped 4 bases, with 9 bases sitting between them. This clone was detected only once. No antigen is known for it. Original processing notes: A productive frequency of 2.59 x 10-5 was the lowest detectable. TCRdb's table, derived via immunoSEQ multiplex PCR, lists solely in-frame clones and lacks some. D and trimming come from the DNA, and the V and J calls and clone size come from that table. Found here are 25,000 to 40,000 clones, approximately 74% of them singletons; the top ten hold about 0.3%.

This chain joins TRBV30 and TRBJ2-5, with D perhaps matching TRBD2 (6 bases). The source material was CD4+ T cells from blood buffy coats. The TCR originated in a human donor in good health. CDR3 in DNA: TGTGCCTGGAGTGTATCGCGGGGAGAGACCCAGTACTTC. Its translation is CAWSVSRGETQYF.